The rows below give T cell receptor beta chains drawn from one sample of a study of CD8 T cells in ankylosing spondylitis. One entry per CDR3 protein, called by TCRdb with MiXCR from the 5' RACE reads. The repertoire has 200,000 to 300,000 distinct CDR3 sequences, about 10% of them found once; the top ten carry 2.6%. Sequencing was carried out using blood, either unsorted or a sorted T cell fraction (not recorded which). The receptors shown here come from a male donor with ankylosing spondylitis or in good health (not recorded which). The CDR3 runs from the conserved cysteine through the conserved F or W. Fields, in order: D gene, V gene, clone size, J gene, CDR3 protein, CDR3 DNA. D genes are given only for firm matches. Clone size is stated in some rows and not others, as once, few, many or a class when expanded.

D: .
V: TRBV29-1
size: .
J: TRBJ1-2
CDR3: CSVEDRVASGYTF
DNA: TGCAGCGTTGAAGACAGGGTGGCCTCTGGCTACACCTTC

D: .
V: TRBV7-9
size: few
J: TRBJ1-5
CDR3: CASSSSGFHQPQHF
DNA: TGTGCCAGCAGCTCCTCAGGGTTTCATCAGCCCCAGCATTTT

D: .
V: TRBV4-1
size: .
J: TRBJ2-7
CDR3: CASSPSRGIEQYF
DNA: TGCGCCAGCAGCCCCTCACGGGGAATCGAGCAGTACTTC

D: .
V: TRBV20-1
size: many
J: TRBJ2-1
CDR3: CSARAWGVGNEQFF
DNA: TGCAGTGCTAGGGCTTGGGGAGTCGGGAATGAGCAGTTCTTC

D: TRBD2
V: TRBV12-3/TRBV12-4
size: many
J: TRBJ2-3
CDR3: CASSETGLGPTDTQYF
DNA: TGTGCCAGCAGCGAAACGGGACTAGGTCCCACAGATACGCAGTATTTT

D: .
V: TRBV11-2
size: .
J: TRBJ2-7
CDR3: CASTPTRGSYEQYF
DNA: TGTGCCAGCACCCCAACCAGGGGTTCCTACGAGCAGTACTTC

D: .
V: TRBV3-1
size: many
J: TRBJ2-5
CDR3: CASSHSEETQYF
DNA: TGTGCCAGCAGCCACAGCGAGGAGACCCAGTACTTC

D: TRBD2
V: TRBV3-1
size: many
J: TRBJ2-7
CDR3: CASSQGGLAGDYEQYF
DNA: TGTGCCAGCAGCCAAGGGGGACTAGCGGGAGACTACGAGCAGTACTTC

D: TRBD2
V: TRBV5-4
size: many
J: TRBJ2-3
CDR3: CASSLEGLAGTDTQYF
DNA: TGTGCCAGCAGCTTGGAAGGTCTAGCGGGCACAGATACGCAGTATTTT

D: .
V: TRBV27
size: many
J: TRBJ2-3
CDR3: CASSLNSRATSTDTQYF
DNA: TGTGCCAGCAGTTTAAACTCTCGAGCTACTAGCACAGATACGCAGTATTTT

D: .
V: TRBV6-2/TRBV6-3
size: many
J: TRBJ2-5
CDR3: CASTPWQDETQYF
DNA: TGTGCCAGCACCCCATGGCAGGACGAGACCCAGTACTTC

D: TRBD1
V: TRBV6-1
size: many
J: TRBJ2-2
CDR3: CASSFHRGENTGELFF
DNA: TGTGCCAGCAGCTTTCACAGGGGGGAGAACACCGGGGAGCTGTTTTTT

D: .
V: TRBV18
size: .
J: TRBJ2-1
CDR3: CASSPLRLVNEQFF
DNA: TGTGCCAGCTCACCCCTGAGACTAGTCAATGAGCAGTTCTTC

D: .
V: TRBV25-1
size: many
J: TRBJ1-2
CDR3: CASSRPGAAYGYTF
DNA: TGTGCCAGCAGTCGTCCAGGAGCGGCCTATGGCTACACCTTC

D: .
V: TRBV18
size: few
J: TRBJ2-5
CDR3: CASSPPHQKETQYF
DNA: TGTGCCAGCTCACCACCGCACCAGAAAGAGACCCAGTACTTC

D: TRBD2
V: TRBV20-1
size: many
J: TRBJ2-1
CDR3: CSASTSGRGNEQFF
DNA: TGCAGTGCTTCAACTAGCGGGAGGGGAAATGAGCAGTTCTTC

D: .
V: TRBV20-1
size: many
J: TRBJ2-2
CDR3: CSASFISQGGELFF
DNA: TGCAGTGCTTCATTTATTTCCCAGGGCGGGGAGCTGTTTTTT

D: .
V: TRBV5-3
size: .
J: TRBJ1-3
CDR3: CARSPGSLSGNTIYF
DNA: TGTGCCAGGAGCCCCGGCAGCCTCTCTGGAAACACCATATATTTT